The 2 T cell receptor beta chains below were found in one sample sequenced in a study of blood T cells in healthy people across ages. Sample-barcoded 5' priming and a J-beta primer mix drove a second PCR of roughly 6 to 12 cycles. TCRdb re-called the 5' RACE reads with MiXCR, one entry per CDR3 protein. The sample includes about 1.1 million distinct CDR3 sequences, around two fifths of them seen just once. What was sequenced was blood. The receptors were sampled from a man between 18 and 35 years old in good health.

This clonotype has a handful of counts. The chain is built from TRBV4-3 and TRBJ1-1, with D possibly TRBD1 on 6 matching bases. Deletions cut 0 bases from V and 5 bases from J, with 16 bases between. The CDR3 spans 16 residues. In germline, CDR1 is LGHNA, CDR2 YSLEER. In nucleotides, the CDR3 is TGCGCCAGCAGCCAAGATATACGGGGGCGAGAGACTGAAGCTTTCTTT. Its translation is CASSQDIRGRETEAFF.

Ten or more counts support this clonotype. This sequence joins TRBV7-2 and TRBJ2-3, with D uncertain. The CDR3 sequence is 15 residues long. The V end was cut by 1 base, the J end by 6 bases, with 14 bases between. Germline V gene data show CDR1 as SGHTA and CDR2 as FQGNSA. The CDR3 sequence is CASSLGSVIMDTQYF. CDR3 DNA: TGTGCCAGCAGCTTAGGGTCGGTAATCATGGATACGCAGTATTTT.